The entry that follows covers one T cell receptor beta chain sequence. Stated time point: newly diagnosed GD, antithyroid drugs for less than 3 months. The TCR library was made from RNA extracted from PBMCs. Recruitment took place at an endocrinology department in Xi'an, China. Construction of the TCR beta libraries employed iRepertoire HTBI primers in conjunction with Arm-PCR of CDR3 regions. TCRdb processed the multiplex PCR reads anew with MiXCR; each CDR3 protein has one entry. In the table there are roughly 410,000 distinct CDR3 sequences, over 12% of which are singletons. This CDR3 region has 15 residues. The germline V gene encodes CDR1 DFQATT and CDR2 SNEGSKA (reference sequence). J lost 4 bases, V lost 6 bases, and 14 bases had no gene match. This entry belongs to a study of regulatory T cells in long-lasting Graves disease. These data were also reused for a study on T cells in Graves' hyperthyroidism and ophthalmopathy.

Sequencing used peripheral blood mononuclear cells (PBMCs), obtained at new diagnosis, from a patient treated with antithyroid drugs. The receptor was isolated from a woman aged 40-49 years with Graves disease. This chain connects TRBV20-1 to TRBJ2-7, with 8 bases that match TRBD2. Written as DNA, the CDR3 is TGCAGTGCCATACTAGCGGTCCGAACGGCTTACGAGCAGTACTTC. Translating gives CSAILAVRTAYEQYF.